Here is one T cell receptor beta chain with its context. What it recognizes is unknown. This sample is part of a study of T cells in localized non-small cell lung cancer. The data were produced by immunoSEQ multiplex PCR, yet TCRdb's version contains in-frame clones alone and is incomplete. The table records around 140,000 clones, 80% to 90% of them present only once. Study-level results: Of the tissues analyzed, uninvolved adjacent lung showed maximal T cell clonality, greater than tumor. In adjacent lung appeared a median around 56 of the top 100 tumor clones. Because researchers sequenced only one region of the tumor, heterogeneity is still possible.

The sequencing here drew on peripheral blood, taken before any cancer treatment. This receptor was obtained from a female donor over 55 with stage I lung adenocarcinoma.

CDR3 sequence (DNA): TGTGCCAGCTCATCCCGGACCCAGCACGGGGAGCTGTTTTTT. It yields the protein CASSSRTQHGELFF. The V and J genes are TRBV18 and TRBJ2-2; D not resolved. Germline V lookup: CDR1 KGHSH, CDR2 LQKENI. V lost 5 bases and J 7 bases, leaving 14 bases between the germline ends. This CDR3 is 14 amino acids long.